Listed below are T cell receptor beta chains from one sample, sequenced in a study of T cell changes during pregnancy in multiple sclerosis. Assay: immunoSEQ multiplex PCR; the TCRdb copy retains only in-frame clones and omits some. Among 30,000 to 40,000 clones listed, roughly 87% were seen once. The sequenced sample was CD4+ T cells from peripheral blood mononuclear cells, obtained after pregnancy. These receptors were taken from a female donor in good health, enrolled as a control in a pregnancy study. CDR3s leave out the opening cysteine and the closing phenylalanine or tryptophan.

J,V,CDR3
TRBJ2-1,TRBV5-8,ASSPQWNLGGTYNEQF
TRBJ2-5,TRBV7-9,ASSLVQGGQETQY
TRBJ1-2,TRBV11-2,ATQRIRDSANGYT
TRBJ1-1,TRBV28,ASSLQGARTEAF
TRBJ1-5,TRBV12-5,ASGLQGNNQPQH
TRBJ1-6,TRBV9,ASSETRGFANSPLH
TRBJ2-3,TRBV7-6,ASSLNEAADTQY
TRBJ2-2,TRBV9,ASSARRRESNTGELF
TRBJ2-7,TRBV7-2,ASSLGDRDLPEQY
TRBJ2-1,TRBV13,ASSFLPGRADEQF